This entry features one T cell receptor beta chain sequence. Its antigen is undetermined. The data originate from a study of shared clonotypes between healthy human individuals. General study results and limits: Shared across four donors were roughly 4.8% of the naive CD4 clonotypes.

Per the authors' pipeline: ImmunoSEQ output lacked quality scores and full-length reads, limiting matched filtering. Sequencing used immunoSEQ multiplex PCR; TCRdb keeps in-frame clones, though not all of them. The V and J calls and clone size come from that table; D and trimming were worked out from the DNA. The table shows approximately 1.5 million clones, with less than 99% occurring only once. The TCR sequence derives from a man between 25 and 39 years old in good health. The sequencing sample was made of naive CD4+ T cells sorted from blood. Subset defined: CD45RA+ positively selected.

The CDR3 DNA reads as TGCGCCAGCAGGCAGGGACTAGGGATATACTACGAGCAGTACTTC. Translated, it gives CASRQGLGIYYEQYF. This chain uses TRBV5-1 with TRBJ2-7; 8 bases match TRBD2. Germline V lookup: CDR1 SGHRS, CDR2 YFSETQ. CDR3 length: 15 residues. V was pared by 5 bases and J by 3 bases, with 10 bases of the junction left unmatched.